The 21 T cell receptor beta chains given below trace back to one sample, sequenced in a study of T cell responses to AZD1222 COVID-19 vaccine. Profiled with immunoSEQ multiplex PCR; TCRdb holds only in-frame clones, not every one. Of some 130,000 clones in the sample, about 91% were seen once. Sample: peripheral blood, taken on day 0 of AZD1222 vaccination. The source is an adult in good health.

The rearrangement uses TRBV5-4 and TRBJ1-3; the match to TRBD1 covers 9 bases. Germline V gene data show CDR1 as SGHNT and CDR2 as YYREEE (reference sequence). The CDR3 spans 14 residues. Germline trimming cut 4 bases from V and 7 bases from J; bases unmatched to any gene: 6. CDR3 sequence reads: CASSTGQGSNTIYF. Written as DNA, the CDR3 is TGTGCCAGCAGCACGGGACAGGGCAGTAACACCATATATTTT.

The V call is TRBV15, the J call TRBJ1-2; no clear D. The CDR3 spans 15 residues. Germline V gene lookup returns CDR1 LNHNV and CDR2 YYDKDF (reference sequence). Trimming cost V 3 bases and J 8 bases, with 19 bases left between them. Here the CDR3 reads CATSSPRAALRGYTF. The CDR3 DNA reads as TGTGCCACCAGCAGCCCACGGGCAGCACTCAGGGGCTACACCTTC.

The chain employs TRBV4-3 and TRBJ2-1; D remains ambiguous. The CDR3 covers 14 residues. Trimming left V 1 base short and J 7 bases short, with 11 bases between. Germline lookup yields CDR1 LGHNA and CDR2 YSLEER. As DNA, the CDR3 is TGCGCCAGCAGCCAAGGTCAACACTTAAATGAGCAGTTCTTC. This gives the protein CASSQGQHLNEQFF.

The V gene is TRBV6-5, the J gene TRBJ1-1, with D perhaps matching TRBD1 (6 bases). Trimming shortened V by 6 bases and J by 3 bases, and 11 bases separated the two germline ends. CDR1 and CDR2 from the germline V gene are MNHEY and SVGAGI. This CDR3 comprises 13 residues. CDR3 bases: TGTGCCAGCAGCGATACAGGGTACACTGAAGCTTTCTTT. Translating gives CASSDTGYTEAFF.

The chain joins TRBV7-2 to TRBJ2-1; no firm D call. Germline V gives CDR1 SGHTA, CDR2 FQGNSA. V was shortened by 5 bases and J by 8 bases, with 19 bases between the two germline ends. The CDR3 extends over 15 amino acids. The CDR3 DNA reads as TGTGCCAGCAGCGGAAGTCCCGCCGTTTCGGATGAGCAGTTCTTC. It specifies CASSGSPAVSDEQFF.

The chain carries TRBV5-4 and TRBJ1-1; TRBD1 aligns across 9 bases. The CDR3 has 16 residues. Germline CDR1 reads SGHNT; CDR2 reads YYREEE (reference sequence). Trimming cost V 4 bases and J 0 bases; bases outside gene matches: 7. The CDR3 here is CASSLGQGIMNTEAFF. As DNA, the CDR3 is TGTGCCAGCAGCCTAGGACAGGGGATCATGAACACTGAAGCTTTCTTT.

The V call is TRBV19, the J call TRBJ1-1, with a weak D call TRBD1 (6 bases). Germline V gives CDR1 LNHDA, CDR2 SQIVND (reference sequence). CDR3 size: 13 residues. Trimming removed 5 bases from V and 5 bases from J, with 12 bases in between. The chain's CDR3 is CASSLQGGTEAFF. Here the CDR3 DNA reads TGTGCCAGTAGTTTACAGGGTGGGACTGAAGCTTTCTTT.

The chain recombines TRBV15 with TRBJ1-5; D is unclear. Germline V CDR1 and CDR2: LNHNV, YYDKDF (reference sequence). Trimming shortened V by 3 bases and J by 6 bases, and 9 bases separated the two germline ends. The CDR3 is 13 amino acids. Here the CDR3 reads CATSSALSQPQHF. The CDR3 coding sequence is TGTGCCACCAGCAGTGCACTTAGTCAGCCCCAGCATTTT.

The CDR3 sequence: CAISGSANTGELFF. In DNA form, the CDR3 reads TGTGCCATCAGTGGGTCCGCGAACACCGGGGAGCTGTTTTTT. V usage is TRBV10-3 and J usage is TRBJ2-2; D remains unclear. The CDR3 has 14 amino acids. Trimming removed 4 bases at V and 0 bases at J, with 6 bases between. CDR1 is ENHRY and CDR2 is SYGVKD in the germline V gene.

The V gene is TRBV7-2, the J gene TRBJ2-5; D possibly corresponds to TRBD1 (5 bases). The CDR3 sequence is 13 residues long. With 1 base removed from V and 7 bases from J, the gap between germline ends came to 10 bases. CDR1 is SGHTA, CDR2 FQGNSA, per germline. The CDR3 DNA is TGTGCCAGCAGCTTAGTGACAGACCCGACCCAGTACTTC. Encoded protein: CASSLVTDPTQYF.

The V gene is TRBV5-8, the J gene TRBJ2-6; D is undetermined. Trimming took off 3 bases at V and 0 bases at J, with 7 bases between the two ends. Germline CDR1 is SGHTS and CDR2 is YDEGEE. The CDR3 is 15 residues long. The CDR3 loop reads CASSSKYSGANVLTF. CDR3 sequence (DNA): TGTGCCAGCAGCTCCAAGTACTCTGGGGCCAACGTCCTGACTTTC.

This sequence joins TRBV5-1 and TRBJ2-2, with D uncertain. Germline V gene lookup returns CDR1 SGHRS and CDR2 YFSETQ. The CDR3 is 14 amino acids. Between the trimmed V and J ends, which lost 5 bases and 3 bases, there was a span of 11 bases. The CDR3 is CASSYEAYTGELFF. CDR3 DNA: TGCGCCAGCAGTTACGAGGCTTACACCGGGGAGCTGTTTTTT.

This chain joins TRBV27 and TRBJ2-1, with 8 bases fitting TRBD2. Per the germline V gene, CDR1 is MNHEY and CDR2 is SMNVEV (reference sequence). The ends lost 6 bases at V and 8 bases at J; junction bases unmatched: 15. The CDR3 has 16 residues. The CDR3 loop reads CASSPPGVGRVDEQFF. The CDR3 DNA follows: TGTGCCAGCAGCCCCCCCGGGGTCGGGAGGGTTGATGAGCAGTTCTTC.

The J gene is TRBJ1-5, the V gene TRBV19; TRBD1 agrees at 8 bases. Germline trimming cut 4 bases from V and 6 bases from J; bases unmatched to any gene: 5. The germline V gene encodes CDR1 LNHDA and CDR2 SQIVND (reference sequence). This CDR3 has 14 amino acids. CDR3 bases: TGTGCCAGTAGTACCGCAGGGGGCGGTCAGCCCCAGCATTTT. It translates to CASSTAGGGQPQHF.

The J gene is TRBJ2-6, the V gene TRBV10-2; tentatively, D is TRBD1 (6 bases). V gave up 6 bases and J gave up 0 bases, with 15 bases separating them. Germline lookup yields CDR1 WSHSY and CDR2 SAAADI. The CDR3 covers 17 residues. The CDR3 nucleotides are TGCGCCAGCAGGAAGGGGGTAGGAAGCTCTGGGGCCAACGTCCTGACTTTC. It codes for CASRKGVGSSGANVLTF.

The chain recombines TRBV3-1 (or the pseudogene TRBV3-2) with TRBJ2-7, with D maybe TRBD1 (6 bases). The V end was cut by 11 bases, the J end by 3 bases, with 14 bases between. The CDR3 contains 12 residues. Germline CDR1 reads LGHDT; CDR2 reads YNNKEL (reference sequence). As DNA, the CDR3 is TGTGCCCGAATGGAAGGGGGCTACGAGCAGTACTTC. Translated, it gives CARMEGGYEQYF.

The chain is built from TRBV3-1 (or the pseudogene TRBV3-2) and TRBJ1-3, with a weak D call TRBD1 (5 bases). The CDR3 runs to 17 residues. V lost 3 bases and J lost 0, with 15 bases in between. The germline V gene encodes CDR1 LGHDT and CDR2 YNNKEL (reference sequence). Here the CDR3 reads CASSQTPGLYSGNTIYF. CDR3 sequence (DNA): TGTGCCAGCAGCCAGACCCCGGGGCTATACTCTGGAAACACCATATATTTT.

The gene calls are TRBV5-1 and TRBJ2-1, with D unresolved. Trimming left V 4 bases short and J 0 bases short, with 11 bases between. CDR3 size: 15 residues. The germline gives CDR1 SGHRS, CDR2 YFSETQ. The DNA for the CDR3 is TGCGCCAGCAGCCGAACAGATAGCTCCTACAATGAGCAGTTCTTC. Its translation: CASSRTDSSYNEQFF.

The gene calls are TRBV7-9 and TRBJ1-6; possible D gene TRBD1, 5 bases. This CDR3 spans 15 amino acids. V was shortened by 1 base and J by 9 bases, with 13 bases between the two germline ends. Germline V lookup: CDR1 SEHNR, CDR2 FQNEAQ (reference sequence). The CDR3 loop reads CASSLDRTYGSPLHF. As DNA, the CDR3 is TGTGCCAGCAGCTTAGACAGGACCTACGGTTCACCCCTCCACTTT.

The chain links TRBV6-2 or TRBV6-3 to TRBJ2-7; a possible D gene is TRBD1 (6 bases). CDR3 size: 15 residues. V was pared by 0 bases and J by 6 bases, with 15 bases between. Germline CDR1 is MNHEY and CDR2 is SVGEGT. In nucleotides, the CDR3 is TGTGCCAGCAGTTACTCTAGGACAGCTCTCAGCGAGCAGTACTTC. Translating it yields CASSYSRTALSEQYF.

The gene calls are TRBV28 and TRBJ2-2; tentatively, D is TRBD2 (5 bases). Germline loops: CDR1 MDHEN, CDR2 SYDVKM. The V and J ends lost 5 bases and 6 bases respectively, with 10 bases between them. This CDR3 comprises 13 residues. This CDR3 is CASSPPGAGELFF. The CDR3 bases are TGTGCCAGCAGTCCCCCCGGGGCCGGGGAGCTGTTTTTT.